The entry below describes one T cell receptor beta chain. Its antigen is currently not known. No clone much larger than this one lies a single base away; base qualities are absent. The library relied on the immunoSEQ multiplex PCR assay. Drawn from immuneACCESS, this table holds only the in-frame rearrangements with V and J called that TCRdb kept. Clones are partly lost; checked studies trace under half to an unresolved V gene and leave the rest unexplained. The sample profile shows about 24,000 clones; roughly 85% of them were found once. 8% of the sample belongs to the ten largest clones. V sheds 7 bases and J sheds 2 bases, leaving 8 bases between their ends. There are 13 amino acids in the CDR3, from cysteine to phenylalanine inclusive. Of the read, only the CDR3 DNA is kept; its 39 bases are in frame from base 1. Sequences MGHDK (CDR1) and SYGVNS (CDR2) are obtained from the germline V gene. This entry comes from a study of T cell changes during pregnancy in multiple sclerosis (dated by TCRdb to the late 2010s). Regarding the complete study: The study looked at changes in the T cell repertoire across pregnancy in women with multiple sclerosis.

The V and J genes are TRBV25-1 and TRBJ2-2; the D gene lacks a confident call. The origin of this receptor is a female donor in good health, enrolled as a control in a pregnancy study. This sample comprised CD8+ T cells from peripheral blood mononuclear cells, obtained in the first trimester of pregnancy. At the DNA level, the sequence is TGTGCCAGCACTCCCAGTAACACCGGGGAGCTGTTTTTT. Translated, it reads CASTPSNTGELFF.